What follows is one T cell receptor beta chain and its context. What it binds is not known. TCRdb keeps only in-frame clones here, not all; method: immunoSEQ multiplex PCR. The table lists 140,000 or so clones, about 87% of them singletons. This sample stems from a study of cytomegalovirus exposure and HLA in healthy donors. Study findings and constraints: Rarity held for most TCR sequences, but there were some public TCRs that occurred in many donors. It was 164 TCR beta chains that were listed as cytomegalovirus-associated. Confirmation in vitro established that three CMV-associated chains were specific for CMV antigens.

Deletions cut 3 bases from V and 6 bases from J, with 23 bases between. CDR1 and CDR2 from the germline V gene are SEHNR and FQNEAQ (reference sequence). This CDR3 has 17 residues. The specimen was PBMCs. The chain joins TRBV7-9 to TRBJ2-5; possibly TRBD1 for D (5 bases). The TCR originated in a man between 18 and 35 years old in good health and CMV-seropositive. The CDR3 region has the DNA TGTGCCAGCAGCTTCACCTTTGGGGCGCAGGGTGGGAAGACCCAGTACTTC. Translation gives CASSFTFGAQGGKTQYF.